The entry below describes one TCR beta chain. The data stem from a study of T cell changes during pregnancy in multiple sclerosis. Germline CDR1 is GTSNPN and CDR2 is SVGIG (reference sequence). V lost 1 base and J 10 bases, leaving 20 bases between the germline ends. The length of the CDR3 is 15 residues. The assay was immunoSEQ multiplex PCR, and TCRdb's table has in-frame clones only and misses some. Of about 69,000 clones listed, 70% to 90% are singletons. The rearrangement uses TRBV30 and TRBJ1-5; D possibly corresponds to TRBD1 (6 bases). This TCR derives from a female donor with multiple sclerosis, enrolled in a pregnancy study. Sequenced material: peripheral blood, taken before pregnancy. CDR3 region: CAWSEGEWGLIPQHF. Written as DNA, the CDR3 is TGTGCCTGGAGTGAGGGGGAGTGGGGCTTGATCCCCCAGCATTTT. Full variable domain (remainder filled in from reference TRBV30 and TRBJ1-5): SQTIHQWPATLVQPVGSPLSLECTVEGTSNPNLYWYRQAAGRGLQLLFYSVGIGQISSEVPQNLSASRPQDRQFILSSKKLLLSDSGFYLCAWSEGEWGLIPQHFGDGTRLSIL.